A single sample gave rise to the 9 T cell receptor beta chains below, sequenced in a study of shared clonotypes between healthy human individuals. Clones were read by immunoSEQ multiplex PCR, and TCRdb kept only the in-frame ones, dropping some. The profile shows over 2 million clones, 85% to 95% of them singletons. The specimen was naive CD4+ T cells from PBMCs. Noted subset: CD45RA+ positively selected. Receptor source: a man aged 18 to 35 in good health. Some clones in this sample may be carry-over from other donors' samples.

The chain links TRBV19 to TRBJ2-2; 11 bases map to TRBD1. The V gene's germline CDR1 is LNHDA and CDR2 SQIVND (reference sequence). With 5 bases clipped from V and 4 bases from J, the junction kept 6 bases outside the gene matches. This CDR3 region has 16 residues. CDR3 bases: TGTGCCAGTAGTCCCCTAGGGACAGGGGGCACCGGGGAGCTGTTTTTT. Its translation is CASSPLGTGGTGELFF.

The CDR3 protein is CASRGGNFNQPQHF. Written as DNA, the CDR3 is TGTGCCAGCAGAGGGGGTAATTTTAATCAGCCCCAGCATTTT. The rearrangement joins TRBV27 to TRBJ1-5, with a tentative D call TRBD1 (6 bases). From germline, CDR1 is MNHEY and CDR2 SMNVEV (reference sequence). V dropped 6 bases and J dropped 4 bases, with 13 bases sitting between them. This CDR3 spans 14 amino acids.

CDR3 amino acids: CAWSTATRLLQQYF. The DNA for the CDR3 is TGTGCCTGGAGTACGGCTACTCGGTTATTGCAGCAGTACTTC. The chain carries TRBV30 and TRBJ2-7; the D is unclear. The CDR3 loop spans 14 amino acids. The germline CDR1 and CDR2 sequences are GTSNPN and SVGIG (reference sequence). The ends were cut back, 2 bases at V and 8 bases at J, with 19 bases in the middle. The whole variable domain, filled in from reference TRBV30 and TRBJ2-7, reads SQTIHQWPATLVQPVGSPLSLECTVEGTSNPNLYWYRQAAGRGLQLLFYSVGIGQISSEVPQNLSASRPQDRQFILSSKKLLLSDSGFYLCAWSTATRLLQQYFGPGTRLTVT.

This clone was seen only once. The V and J genes are TRBV7-9 and TRBJ1-1; D ambiguous. The ends were cut back, 3 bases at V and 5 bases at J, with 16 bases in the middle. Germline-derived CDR1 and CDR2 are SEHNR and FQNEAQ (reference sequence). The CDR3 contains 15 residues. CDR3 DNA: TGTGCCAGCAGCTTTTACGGCGATATTGGGACTGAAGCTTTCTTT. This gives the protein CASSFYGDIGTEAFF.

The CDR3 region is CATSTGDNYGYTF. CDR3 nucleotides: TGTGCCACCAGCACTGGCGATAACTATGGCTACACCTTC. The chain recombines TRBV15 with TRBJ1-2; the D is unclear. Trimming took off 4 bases at V and 1 base at J, with 7 bases between the two ends. Germline V gives CDR1 LNHNV, CDR2 YYDKDF (reference sequence). The CDR3 loop spans 13 amino acids. Full variable domain (rest looked up from reference TRBV15 and TRBJ1-2): DAMVIQNPRYQVTQFGKPVTLSCSQTLNHNVMYWYQQKSSQAPKLLFHYYDKDFNNEADTPDNFQSRRPNTSFCFLDIRSPGLGDTAMYLCATSTGDNYGYTFGSGTRLTVV.

CDR3 DNA: TGTGCCAGCAGCTTTCAAGCTGGGGCCAACGTCCTGACTTTC. Its protein product is CASSFQAGANVLTF. The rearrangement links TRBV7-2 to TRBJ2-6, with D uncertain. V gave up 3 bases and J gave up 2 bases, with 5 bases separating them. The CDR3 is 14 residues long. Germline CDR1 is SGHTA and CDR2 is FQGNSA.

The V call is TRBV6-1, the J call TRBJ1-4; weak D call: TRBD1 (6 bases). V lost 6 bases, J lost 3 bases, and 11 bases lay in between. CDR3 length equals 14 residues. Germline V gives CDR1 MNHNS, CDR2 SASEGT. The CDR3 coding sequence is TGTGCCAGCAGAACAGGGTTGCCTAATGAAAAACTGTTTTTT. Protein: CASRTGLPNEKLFF.

The sample holds one count of this clone. This rearrangement joins TRBV7-3 to TRBJ2-3; 7 bases align to TRBD2. The CDR3 loop spans 16 amino acids. Germline assignment: CDR1 SGHTA and CDR2 FQGTGA. The trim removed 2 bases at V and 8 bases at J, leaving 13 bases unmatched. CDR3 sequence: CASSLRASGPLVTQYF. The CDR3 coding sequence is TGTGCCAGCAGCTTACGGGCTAGCGGCCCCTTAGTTACGCAGTATTTT.

The rearrangement links TRBV30 to TRBJ2-3, with D perhaps matching TRBD1 (5 bases). Germline V gene lookup returns CDR1 GTSNPN and CDR2 SVGIG (reference sequence). The CDR3 sequence is 16 residues long. V was clipped by 0 bases and J by 3 bases, with 16 bases between them. CDR3 amino acids: CAWSVLGRAKTDTQYF. The CDR3 coding sequence is TGTGCCTGGAGTGTACTTGGCAGGGCTAAGACAGATACGCAGTATTTT.